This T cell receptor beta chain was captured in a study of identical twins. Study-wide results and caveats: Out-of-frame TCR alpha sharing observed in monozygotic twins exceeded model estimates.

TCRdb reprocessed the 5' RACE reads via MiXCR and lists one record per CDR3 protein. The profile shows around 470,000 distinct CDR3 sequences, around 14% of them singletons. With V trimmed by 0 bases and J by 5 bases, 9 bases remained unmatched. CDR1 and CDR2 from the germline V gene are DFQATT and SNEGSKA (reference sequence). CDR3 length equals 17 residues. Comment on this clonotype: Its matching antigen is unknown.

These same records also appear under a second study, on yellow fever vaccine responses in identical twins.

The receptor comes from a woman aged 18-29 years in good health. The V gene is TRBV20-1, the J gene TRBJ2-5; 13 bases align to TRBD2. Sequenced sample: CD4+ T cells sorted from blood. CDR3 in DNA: TGCAGTGCTAGAGATCGGACTAGCGGGAGCAGGTGGGAGACCCAGTACTTC. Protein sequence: CSARDRTSGSRWETQYF.